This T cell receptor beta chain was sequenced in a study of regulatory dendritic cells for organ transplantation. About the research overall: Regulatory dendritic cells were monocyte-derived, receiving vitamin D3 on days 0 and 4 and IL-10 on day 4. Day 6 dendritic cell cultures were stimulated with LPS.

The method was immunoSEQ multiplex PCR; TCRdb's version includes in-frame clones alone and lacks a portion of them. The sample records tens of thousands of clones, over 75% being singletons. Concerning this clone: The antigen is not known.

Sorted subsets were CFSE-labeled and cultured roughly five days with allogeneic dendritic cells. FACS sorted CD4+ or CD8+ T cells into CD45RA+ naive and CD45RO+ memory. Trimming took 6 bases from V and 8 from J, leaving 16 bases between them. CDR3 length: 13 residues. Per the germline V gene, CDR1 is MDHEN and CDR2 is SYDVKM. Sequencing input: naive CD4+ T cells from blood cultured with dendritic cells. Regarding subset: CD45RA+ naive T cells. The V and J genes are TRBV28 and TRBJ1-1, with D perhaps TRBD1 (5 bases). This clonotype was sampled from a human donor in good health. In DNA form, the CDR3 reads TGTGCCAGCAGCTCTATCGACAGCCGGGAAGCTTTCTTT. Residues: CASSSIDSREAFF.